This T cell receptor beta chain comes out of a study of blood T cell repertoires in COVID-19 (dated by TCRdb to 2018 to 2021). Regarding the study in general: Collaborator samples came from the United States, Italy and Spain and covered acute and convalescent phases of COVID-19. Samples were obtained from the ongoing ImmuneRACE study (first 160 participants) and from 1,254 subjects provided by 6 global collaborators. Subjects who had been exposed to COVID-19, were actively infected with it, or had recovered from it provided the deeply sampled blood TCRbeta repertoires that made up the dataset. Where available, HLA class I and class II types were obtained from metadata supplied by the sample provider rather than from assay-based typing. The sample metadata nearly always contained a de-identified subject ID, COVID-19 status, age in years and sex. The repertoires were released in a freely available public database intended as a resource for research on the immune response to SARS-CoV-2. The prospective study material was composed of cDNA or gDNA derived from T cells, B-cell-depleted T cells, or PBMCs.

Whole blood was collected in K2EDTA tubes by collaborating institutions according to the institutions' own protocols. For TCRbeta analysis, collaborators shipped samples as frozen whole blood, isolated PBMCs, or DNA extracted from either of those sample types. Concerning this clone itself: Its specific antigen is unknown. It has no much larger one-base neighbor in the sample; base qualities were not kept.

TCRbeta CDR3 regions were amplified from genomic DNA by means of the immunoSEQ Assay, a bias-controlled multiplex PCR. The authors' analysis ran thus. Nucleated cell counts per sample were estimated from amplification of reference gene primers within the assay. To quantify the absolute abundance of each unique TCRbeta CDR3 rearrangement, sequence reads were collapsed and filtered. For each sample, productive Simpson clonality was calculated as the square root of Simpson's diversity index across productive rearrangements. TCRdb carries this immuneACCESS record with in-frame sequences only. Its versions omit some clonotypes, under half of them owing to an unresolved V gene in the studies checked, with the rest unexplained. Clone size and the V and J calls come from that table; the DNA yielded D and trimming. The sample table shows 310,000 or so clones, and approximately 85% are seen once. Under 2% of the sample belongs to the ten largest clones.

Paper-wide results and their limitations: The amount of clinical and demographic metadata varied by source and participant and was provided uncurated.

V ends up 3 bases short and J 6 bases short, with an unmatched junction base count of 6. CDR1 and CDR2, per the germline V gene (reference sequence), are LNHDA and SQIVND. Including cysteine and phenylalanine, the CDR3 has 14 amino acids. Only the CDR3 part of the read is kept: 42 bases, read in frame from the first base. The source is a woman aged 45 to 65 with acute or convalescent COVID-19. Sequencing was done on a sample of peripheral blood. The rearranged chain carries TRBV19 and TRBJ2-7, and 9 junctional nucleotides match TRBD2. The CDR3 sequence is CASSIVTSGGEQYF. The nucleotide sequence is TGTGCCAGTAGTATTGTGACTAGCGGCGGCGAGCAGTACTTC. With the rest looked up from the reference TRBV19 and TRBJ2-7 genes rather than sequenced, the full variable domain is DGGITQSPKYLFRKEGQNVTLSCEQNLNHDAMYWYRQDPGQGLRLIYYSQIVNDFQKGDIAEGYSVSREKKESFPLTVTSAQKNPTAFYLCASSIVTSGGEQYFGPGTRLTVT.